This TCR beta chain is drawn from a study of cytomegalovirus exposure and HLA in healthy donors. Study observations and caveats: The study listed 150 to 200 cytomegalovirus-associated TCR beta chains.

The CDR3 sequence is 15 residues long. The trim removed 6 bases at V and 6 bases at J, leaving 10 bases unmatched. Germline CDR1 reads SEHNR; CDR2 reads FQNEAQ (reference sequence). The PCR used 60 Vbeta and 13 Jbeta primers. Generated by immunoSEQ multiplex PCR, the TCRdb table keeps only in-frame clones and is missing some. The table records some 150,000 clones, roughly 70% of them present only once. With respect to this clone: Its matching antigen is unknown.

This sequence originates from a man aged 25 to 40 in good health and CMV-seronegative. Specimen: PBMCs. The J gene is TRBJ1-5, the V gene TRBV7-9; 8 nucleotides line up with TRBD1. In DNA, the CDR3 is TGTGCCAGCAGTTCGGACAGGGCATTACGTCAGCCCCAGCATTTT. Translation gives CASSSDRALRQPQHF. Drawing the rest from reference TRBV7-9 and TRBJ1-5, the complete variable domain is DTGVSQNPRHKITKRGQNVTFRCDPISEHNRLYWYRQTLGQGPEFLTYFQNEAQLEKSRLLSDRFSAERPKGSFSTLEIQRTEQGDSAMYLCASSSDRALRQPQHFGDGTRLSIL.